This is a list of T cell receptor beta chains from one sample in a study of blood T cell repertoires in COVID-19. Method: immunoSEQ multiplex PCR; TCRdb's copy keeps in-frame clones and lacks some. The sample records 150,000 to 200,000 clones, approximately 91% being singletons. The sample comprised peripheral blood. Source of these receptors: a man in his sixties or seventies with active or convalescent COVID-19. Each CDR3 is given with its conserved first and last residue. D genes are given only for firm matches. Only some rows state a clone size, as once, few, many or a class for expanded clones.

V	D	J	size	DNA	CDR3
TRBV24-1	.	TRBJ2-2	.	TGTGCCACCTCGAGAGGGTTATTAAACACCGGGGAGCTGTTTTTT	CATSRGLLNTGELFF
TRBV7-9	.	TRBJ2-7	.	TGTGCCAGCAGCTTTTACGGGAACTACGAGCAGTACTTC	CASSFYGNYEQYF
TRBV5-4	TRBD1	TRBJ2-7	.	TGTGCCAGCAGAAGGGACAGCCCGGCTTACGAGCAGTACTTC	CASRRDSPAYEQYF
TRBV10-2	.	TRBJ1-2	.	TGCGCCAGCGGACAAACTAACTATGGCTACACCTTC	CASGQTNYGYTF
TRBV6-4	.	TRBJ1-1	.	TGTGCCAGCAGCACTAGGAGGACTGAAGCTTTCTTT	CASSTRRTEAFF
TRBV24-1	TRBD1	TRBJ2-1	.	TGTGCCACCAGTGATTTTTTGTGGGAACAGGGGGAGACCACTCAGTTCTTC	CATSDFLWEQGETTQFF
TRBV11-2	.	TRBJ1-4	.	TGTGCCAGCAGCTACCCTACAGGATTTGGGGAAAAACTGTTTTTT	CASSYPTGFGEKLFF
TRBV21-1	.	TRBJ2-1	.	TGTGCCAGCAGAAGGTTCCAGGGTACCTACAATGAGCAGTTCTTC	CASRRFQGTYNEQFF
TRBV29-1	TRBD2	TRBJ2-5	.	TGCAGCGAGACTAGCGGGAGGTCAGAGACCCAGTACTTC	CSETSGRSETQYF
TRBV28	.	TRBJ1-5	once	TGTGCCAGCAGTTTTGGGCAAAGAAGACAGCCCCAGCATTTT	CASSFGQRRQPQHF
TRBV28	.	TRBJ1-5	.	TGTGCCAGCAGTTCACAGGGCCGTCTAAATCAGCCCCAGCATTTT	CASSSQGRLNQPQHF
TRBV2	.	TRBJ2-3	.	TGTGCCAGCAGTGACCGGACTGGAGATACGCAGTATTTT	CASSDRTGDTQYF
TRBV29-1	.	TRBJ2-1	once	TGCAGCGTCGAGGAGGGCAATGAGCAGTTCTTC	CSVEEGNEQFF
TRBV20-1	TRBD2	TRBJ2-1	.	TGCAGTGCTAGTGGACTAGCGGGAGGGACCTACAATGAGCAGTTCTTC	CSASGLAGGTYNEQFF
TRBV30	.	TRBJ2-5	.	TGTGCCTCGGGTCAGTTCGAGACCCAGTACTTC	CASGQFETQYF
TRBV5-1	TRBD1	TRBJ2-1	.	TGCGCCAGCTCATCCGACAGGGGGATAACCAATGAGCAGTTCTTC	CASSSDRGITNEQFF
TRBV7-9	TRBD2	TRBJ2-1	once	TGTGCCAGCAGCCTAGCGGGAGGGCATGGTGAGCAGTTCTTC	CASSLAGGHGEQFF
TRBV7-2	TRBD1	TRBJ2-7	.	TGTGCCAGCAGCTTAGCAGGGGGCAGGGAGCAGTACTTC	CASSLAGGREQYF
TRBV9	TRBD2	TRBJ2-2	.	TGTGCCAGCAGCGTACAAGCGGGAGTATTCACCGGGGAGCTGTTTTTT	CASSVQAGVFTGELFF
TRBV12-3/TRBV12-4	.	TRBJ1-2	.	TGTGCCAGCAGCCTACAGACAGAACCTGGCTACACCTTC	CASSLQTEPGYTF
TRBV14	.	TRBJ2-1	once	TGTGCCAGCAGCCCAACGTATGGGAGTGAGCAGTTCTTC	CASSPTYGSEQFF
TRBV18	TRBD1	TRBJ1-1	.	TGTGCCAGCTCACCATTAACAGGGGCCAACACTGAAGCTTTCTTT	CASSPLTGANTEAFF
TRBV11-2	.	TRBJ1-1	.	TGTGCCACCGTCTACTTGGGGGGTGCTTTCTTT	CATVYLGGAFF
TRBV2	TRBD1	TRBJ1-2	.	TGTGCCAGCAGACTGACAGGGGAGAACTCCGGCTACACCTTC	CASRLTGENSGYTF
TRBV30	.	TRBJ1-5	once	TGTGCCTGGAGTGTTGGGGGGAATCAGCCCCAGCATTTT	CAWSVGGNQPQHF
TRBV19	TRBD1	TRBJ1-2	.	TGTGCCAGTGCCTCGGACAGGATCAACTATGGCTACACCTTC	CASASDRINYGYTF
TRBV7-2	.	TRBJ2-7	.	TGTGCCAGCAGCCCAATACAGGGCTACGAGCAGTACTTC	CASSPIQGYEQYF
TRBV5-1	TRBD1	TRBJ2-5	.	TGCGCCAGCAGCGTAGGACAGGGGCAAGAGACCCAGTACTTC	CASSVGQGQETQYF
TRBV7-2	.	TRBJ2-3	.	TGTGCCAGCAGCTTCAATCAGGCAGGGCATACAGATACGCAGTATTTT	CASSFNQAGHTDTQYF
TRBV9	TRBD1	TRBJ1-2	.	TGTGCCAGCAGCGGACAGGGTGAGATTTCCCATGGCTACACCTTC	CASSGQGEISHGYTF
TRBV4-3	.	TRBJ2-5	.	TGCGCCAGCAGCCAAGATTCAGGGCTTCTTTTGGAGACCCAGTACTTC	CASSQDSGLLLETQYF
TRBV27	.	TRBJ1-2	few	TGTGCCAGCAGTGGGCAGGACTATGGCTACACCTTC	CASSGQDYGYTF
TRBV5-1	.	TRBJ1-2	.	TGCGCCAGCAGCTTGGCCGGGGGAGACAAGCTCGGGTTTTATGGCTACACCTTC	CASSLAGGDKLGFYGYTF
TRBV9	TRBD1	TRBJ2-3	.	TGTGCCAGCAGCGTAATGGGACAGGGGACAGATACGCAGTATTTT	CASSVMGQGTDTQYF
TRBV18	.	TRBJ2-3	.	TGTGCCAGCTCACGGGCCCAGGGGAGCGCAGATACGCAGTATTTT	CASSRAQGSADTQYF
TRBV2	TRBD1	TRBJ2-2	once	TGTGCCAGCAGTGTGAAGGACAGGGGTCACGGGGAGCTGTTTTTT	CASSVKDRGHGELFF
TRBV30	.	TRBJ1-2	.	TGTGCCTGGAGTATGCCGGGGGGGAGGAATAACTATGGCTACACCTTC	CAWSMPGGRNNYGYTF
TRBV30	.	TRBJ2-1	.	TGTGCCTGGAGTGGGCCCACTGAGCAGTTCTTC	CAWSGPTEQFF
TRBV11-2	TRBD1	TRBJ2-1	once	TGTGCCAGCAGAAAGGGACAGACTATATACAATGAGCAGTTCTTC	CASRKGQTIYNEQFF
TRBV7-8	.	TRBJ1-1	.	TGTGCCAGCAGCTTTGCGGGGGCAGGGATGACTGAAGCTTTCTTT	CASSFAGAGMTEAFF
TRBV6-5	TRBD2	TRBJ2-7	.	TGTGCCAGCAAAACCGGGACTAGCGTTTACGAGCAGTACTTC	CASKTGTSVYEQYF
TRBV5-4	TRBD1	TRBJ1-6	.	TGTGCCAGCAGTCAGGGCGGGTTTGACAGGGCGATATCACCCCTCCACTTT	CASSQGGFDRAISPLHF
TRBV27	.	TRBJ2-7	.	TGTGCCAGCAGTTTAAGCCCATACACCGGGACACACTACGAGCAGTACTTC	CASSLSPYTGTHYEQYF
TRBV19	TRBD1	TRBJ1-3	.	TGTGCCAGTAGCCCCGTTTTAGGGGGCAGCTCTGGAAACACCATATATTTT	CASSPVLGGSSGNTIYF
TRBV6-5	.	TRBJ2-7	.	TGTGCCAGCGATCCGCCAGGGCCAAGTGTGGGGCAGTACTTC	CASDPPGPSVGQYF
TRBV5-4	TRBD1	TRBJ1-1	.	TGTGCCAGCAGCTTAACAGGGGTTATGAACACTGAAGCTTTCTTT	CASSLTGVMNTEAFF
TRBV24-1	.	TRBJ2-3	once	TGTGCCACCAGTGAGACTAGCACAGATACGCAGTATTTT	CATSETSTDTQYF
TRBV6-5	TRBD1	TRBJ2-2	few	TGTGCCAGCAGGGGGACAGGGATGGACACCGGGGAGCTGTTTTTT	CASRGTGMDTGELFF
TRBV2	.	TRBJ1-4	.	TGTGCCAGCCGCCCAGGGGCGGTGGATGAAAAACTGTTTTTT	CASRPGAVDEKLFF
TRBV15	.	TRBJ2-5	.	TGTGCCACCAGCAGAGACAGGGGTCAGACCCAGTACTTC	CATSRDRGQTQYF
TRBV2	TRBD1	TRBJ1-6	once	TGTGCCAGCAGCAGGGGGCTAGGGGGTTCACCCCTCCACTTT	CASSRGLGGSPLHF
TRBV27	TRBD1	TRBJ1-1	.	TGTGCCAGCAGTTTAACAGGGGCGAACACTGAAGCTTTCTTT	CASSLTGANTEAFF
TRBV2	TRBD2	TRBJ2-3	.	TGTGCCAGCAGAGGACTAGCGGGGGGGCCTCATACGCAGTATTTT	CASRGLAGGPHTQYF
TRBV2	TRBD1	TRBJ2-1	.	TGTGCCAGCAGTTCGGGACAGGCCGACAATGAGCAGTTCTTC	CASSSGQADNEQFF
TRBV4-1	.	TRBJ1-5	.	TGCGCCAGCAGCCAACAGGGAGGGGGCAATCAGCCCCAGCATTTT	CASSQQGGGNQPQHF